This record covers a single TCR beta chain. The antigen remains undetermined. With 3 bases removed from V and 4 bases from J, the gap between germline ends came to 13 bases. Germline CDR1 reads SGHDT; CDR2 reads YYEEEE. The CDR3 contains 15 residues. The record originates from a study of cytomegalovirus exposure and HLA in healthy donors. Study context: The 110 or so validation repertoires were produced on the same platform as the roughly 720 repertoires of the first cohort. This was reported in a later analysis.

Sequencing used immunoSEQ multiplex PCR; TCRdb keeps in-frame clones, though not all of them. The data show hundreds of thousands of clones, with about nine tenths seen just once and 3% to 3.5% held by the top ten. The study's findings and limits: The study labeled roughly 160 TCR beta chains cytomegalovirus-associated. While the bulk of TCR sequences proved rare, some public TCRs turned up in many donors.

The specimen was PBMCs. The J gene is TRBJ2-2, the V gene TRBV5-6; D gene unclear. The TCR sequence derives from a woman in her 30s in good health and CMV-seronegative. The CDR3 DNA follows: TGTGCCAGCAGCTCCCGGCTTGGCGGCACCGGGGAGCTGTTTTTT. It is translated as CASSSRLGGTGELFF.